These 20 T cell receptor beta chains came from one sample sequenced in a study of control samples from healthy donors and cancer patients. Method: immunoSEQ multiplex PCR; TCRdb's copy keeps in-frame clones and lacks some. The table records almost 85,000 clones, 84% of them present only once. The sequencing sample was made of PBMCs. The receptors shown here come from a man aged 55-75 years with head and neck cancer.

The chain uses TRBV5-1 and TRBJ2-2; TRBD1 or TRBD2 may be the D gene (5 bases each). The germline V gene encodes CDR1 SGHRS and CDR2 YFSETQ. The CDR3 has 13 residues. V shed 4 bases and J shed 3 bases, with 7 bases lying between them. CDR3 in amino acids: CASSGGDTGELFF. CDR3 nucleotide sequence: TGCGCCAGCAGCGGGGGTGACACCGGGGAGCTGTTTTTT.

CDR3 sequence (DNA): TGTGCCAGCTCACCTAACTTACAGAACGGGGAGCTGTTTTTT. It specifies CASSPNLQNGELFF. The rearrangement joins TRBV18 to TRBJ2-2, with D hard to call. CDR1 and CDR2 from the germline V gene are KGHSH and LQKENI. V lost 3 bases and J lost 7, with 12 bases in between. The CDR3 totals 14 residues. The whole variable domain, remainder taken from reference TRBV18 and TRBJ2-2, is NAGVMQNPRHLVRRRGQEARLRCSPMKGHSHVYWYRQLPEEGLKFMVYLQKENIIDESGMPKERFSAEFPKEGPSILRIQQVVRGDSAAYFCASSPNLQNGELFFGEGSRLTVL.

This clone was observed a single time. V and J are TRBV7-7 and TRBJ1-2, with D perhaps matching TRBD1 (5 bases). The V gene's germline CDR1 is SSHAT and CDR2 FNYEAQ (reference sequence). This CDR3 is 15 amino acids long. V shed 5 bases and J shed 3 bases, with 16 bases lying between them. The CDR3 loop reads CASSPPPTADYGYTF. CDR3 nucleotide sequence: TGTGCCAGCAGCCCACCGCCGACAGCCGACTATGGCTACACCTTC.

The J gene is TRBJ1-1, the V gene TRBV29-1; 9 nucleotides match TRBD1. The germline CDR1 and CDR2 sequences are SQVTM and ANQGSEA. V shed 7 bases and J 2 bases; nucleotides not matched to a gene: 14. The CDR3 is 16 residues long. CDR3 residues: CSAPPAGTGPNTEAFF. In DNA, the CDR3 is TGCAGCGCCCCCCCAGCAGGGACAGGGCCTAACACTGAAGCTTTCTTT.

The CDR3 reads CASSFTEYNSPLHF. CDR3 DNA sequence: TGTGCCAGCAGCTTTACCGAGTATAATTCACCCCTCCACTTT. This chain links TRBV6-5 with TRBJ1-6; no firm D call. There are 14 residues in the CDR3. Germline-derived CDR1 and CDR2 are MNHEY and SVGAGI. V lost 6 bases to trimming and J lost 4 bases, with 10 bases between them.

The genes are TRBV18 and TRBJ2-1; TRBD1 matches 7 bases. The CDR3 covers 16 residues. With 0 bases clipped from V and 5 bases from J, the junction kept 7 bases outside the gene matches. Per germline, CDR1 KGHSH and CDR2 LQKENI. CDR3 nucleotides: TGTGCCAGCTCACCACCGAACAGGGGAAGGGACAATGAGCAGTTCTTC. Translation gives CASSPPNRGRDNEQFF. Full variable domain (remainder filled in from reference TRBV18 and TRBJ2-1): NAGVMQNPRHLVRRRGQEARLRCSPMKGHSHVYWYRQLPEEGLKFMVYLQKENIIDESGMPKERFSAEFPKEGPSILRIQQVVRGDSAAYFCASSPPNRGRDNEQFFGPGTRLTVL.

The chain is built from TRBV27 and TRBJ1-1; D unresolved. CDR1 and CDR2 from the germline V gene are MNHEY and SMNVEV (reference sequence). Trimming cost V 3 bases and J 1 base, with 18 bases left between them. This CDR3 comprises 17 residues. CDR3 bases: TGTGCCAGCAGTTTGTCCTCCGCAGGACGGGGGAACACTGAAGCTTTCTTT. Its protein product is CASSLSSAGRGNTEAFF.

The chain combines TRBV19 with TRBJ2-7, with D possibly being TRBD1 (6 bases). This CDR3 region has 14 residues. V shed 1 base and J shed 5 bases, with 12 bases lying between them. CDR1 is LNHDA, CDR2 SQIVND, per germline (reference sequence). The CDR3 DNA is TGTGCCAGTAGTATAGGTGAGGGGGTCCACGAGCAGTACTTC. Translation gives CASSIGEGVHEQYF.

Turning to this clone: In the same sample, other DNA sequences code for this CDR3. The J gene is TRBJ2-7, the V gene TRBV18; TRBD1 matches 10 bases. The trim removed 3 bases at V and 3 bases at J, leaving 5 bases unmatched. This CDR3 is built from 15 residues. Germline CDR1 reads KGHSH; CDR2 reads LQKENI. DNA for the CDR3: TGTGCCAGCTCACCTCCGGGACAGGGGTTCTACGAGCAGTACTTC. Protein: CASSPPGQGFYEQYF.

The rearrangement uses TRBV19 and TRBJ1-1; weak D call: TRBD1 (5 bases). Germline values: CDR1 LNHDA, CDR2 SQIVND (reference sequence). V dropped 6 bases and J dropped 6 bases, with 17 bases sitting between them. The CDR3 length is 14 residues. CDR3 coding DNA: TGTGCCAGTAGGTCGTGGGGTGAGGGGTCTGAAGCTTTCTTT. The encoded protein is CASRSWGEGSEAFF.

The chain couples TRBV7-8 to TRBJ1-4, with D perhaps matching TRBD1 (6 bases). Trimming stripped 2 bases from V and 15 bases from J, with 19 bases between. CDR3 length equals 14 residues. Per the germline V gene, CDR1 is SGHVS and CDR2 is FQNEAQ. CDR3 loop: CASSLSRWLGQLFF. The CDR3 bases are TGTGCCAGCAGCTTATCTCGATGGCTGGGACAATTGTTTTTT.

CDR3 sequence reads: CAWSVTGTGTETQYF. Here the CDR3 DNA reads TGTGCCTGGAGTGTCACAGGGACAGGTACGGAGACCCAGTACTTC. The genes are TRBV30 and TRBJ2-5, with 8 bases lining up with TRBD1. Germline CDR1 GTSNPN, CDR2 SVGIG (reference sequence). This CDR3 is 15 amino acids long. Trimming at V came to 0 bases and at J to 5 bases, leaving 8 bases not matched to a gene.

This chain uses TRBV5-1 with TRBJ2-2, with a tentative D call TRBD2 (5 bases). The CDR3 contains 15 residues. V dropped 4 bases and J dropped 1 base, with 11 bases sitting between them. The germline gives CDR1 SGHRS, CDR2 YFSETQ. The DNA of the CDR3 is TGCGCCAGCAGCGGCGGGTGGGGGAACACCGGGGAGCTGTTTTTT. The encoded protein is CASSGGWGNTGELFF.

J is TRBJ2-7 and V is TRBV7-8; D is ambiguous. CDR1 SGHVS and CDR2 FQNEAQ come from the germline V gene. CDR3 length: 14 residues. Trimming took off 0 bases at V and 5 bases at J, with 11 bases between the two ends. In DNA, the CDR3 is TGTGCCAGCAGCTTAGCGGGTGTAGGTGACGAGCAGTACTTC. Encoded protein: CASSLAGVGDEQYF.

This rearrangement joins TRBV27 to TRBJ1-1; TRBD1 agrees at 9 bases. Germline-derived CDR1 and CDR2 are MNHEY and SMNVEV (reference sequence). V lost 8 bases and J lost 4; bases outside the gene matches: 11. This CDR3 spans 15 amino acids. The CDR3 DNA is TGTGCCAGCCAAGACAGGGGGTGGAAGAGCACTGAAGCTTTCTTT. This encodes CASQDRGWKSTEAFF.

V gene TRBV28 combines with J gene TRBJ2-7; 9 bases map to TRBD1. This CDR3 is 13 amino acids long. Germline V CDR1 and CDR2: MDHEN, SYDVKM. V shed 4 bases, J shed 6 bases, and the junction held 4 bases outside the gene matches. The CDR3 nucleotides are TGTGCCAGCAGTTCCGGGACAGGGCCCGAGCAGTACTTC. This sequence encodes CASSSGTGPEQYF.

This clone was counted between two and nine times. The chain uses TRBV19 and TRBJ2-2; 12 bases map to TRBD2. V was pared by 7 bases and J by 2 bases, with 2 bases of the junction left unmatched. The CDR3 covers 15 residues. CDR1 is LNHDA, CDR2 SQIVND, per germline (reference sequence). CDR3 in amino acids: CASTGLAGNTGELFF. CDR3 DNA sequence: TGTGCCAGTACCGGACTAGCGGGAAACACCGGGGAGCTGTTTTTT.

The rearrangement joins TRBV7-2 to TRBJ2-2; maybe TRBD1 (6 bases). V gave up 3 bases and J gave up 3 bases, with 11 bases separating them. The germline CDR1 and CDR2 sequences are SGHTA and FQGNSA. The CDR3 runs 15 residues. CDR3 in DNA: TGTGCCAGCAGCTTCTCCTACAGGGACACCGGGGAGCTGTTTTTT. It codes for CASSFSYRDTGELFF.

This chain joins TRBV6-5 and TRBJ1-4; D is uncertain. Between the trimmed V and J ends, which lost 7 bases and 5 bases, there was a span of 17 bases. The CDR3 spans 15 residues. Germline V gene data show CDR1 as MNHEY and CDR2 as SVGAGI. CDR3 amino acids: CASTLRENRNEKLFF. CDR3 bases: TGTGCCAGCACCCTGAGGGAAAATCGGAATGAAAAACTGTTTTTT.

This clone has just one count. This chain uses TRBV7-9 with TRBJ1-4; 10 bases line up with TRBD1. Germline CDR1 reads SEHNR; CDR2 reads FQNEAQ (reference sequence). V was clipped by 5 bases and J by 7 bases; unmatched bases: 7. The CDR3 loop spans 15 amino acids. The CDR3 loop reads CASSLRGQGSEKLFF. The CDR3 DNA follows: TGTGCCAGCAGCCTCAGGGGACAGGGGAGTGAAAAACTGTTTTTT.